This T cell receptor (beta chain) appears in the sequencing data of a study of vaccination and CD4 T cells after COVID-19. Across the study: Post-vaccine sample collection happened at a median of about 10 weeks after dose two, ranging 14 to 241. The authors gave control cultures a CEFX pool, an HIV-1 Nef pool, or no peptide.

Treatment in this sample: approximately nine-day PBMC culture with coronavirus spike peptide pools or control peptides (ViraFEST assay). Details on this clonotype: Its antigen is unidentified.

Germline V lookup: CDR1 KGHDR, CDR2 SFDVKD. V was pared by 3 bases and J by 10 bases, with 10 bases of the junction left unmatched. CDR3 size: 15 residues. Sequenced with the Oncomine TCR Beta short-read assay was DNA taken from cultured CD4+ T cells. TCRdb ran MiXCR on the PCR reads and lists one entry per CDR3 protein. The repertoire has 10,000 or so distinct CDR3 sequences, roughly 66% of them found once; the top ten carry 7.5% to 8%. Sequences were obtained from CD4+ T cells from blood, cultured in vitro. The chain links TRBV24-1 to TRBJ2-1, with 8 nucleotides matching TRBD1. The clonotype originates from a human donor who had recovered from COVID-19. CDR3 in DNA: TGTGCCACCAGTGATCCGATCGGACGGACAGGGGAGCAGTTCTTC. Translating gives CATSDPIGRTGEQFF.